This entry describes one TCR beta chain. One end of the junction does not line up with germline, which may come from a read error. This specimen comes from a study of tumor and adjacent non-tumor tissue in lung cancer. Overall study: The cohort had around twelve adenocarcinoma, a couple of squamous cell and 1 small cell patients.

RNA was extracted from bulk tissue without any cell sorting. The normal lung tissue was taken more than 3 cm from the tumor edge. Three rounds of nested PCR, following a modified ARM-PCR protocol, produced the TCRbeta library. In TCRdb, the multiplex PCR reads were re-called with MiXCR into one record per CDR3 protein. This table holds approximately 120,000 distinct CDR3 sequences, roughly three fifths found once. There are 16 residues in the CDR3. Germline V gene lookup returns CDR1 MNHEY and CDR2 SVGAGI. This receptor was obtained from a man aged 55-75 years with non-small cell lung cancer. This chain links TRBV6-5 with TRBJ1-1, with unresolved D. Source material: distant non-tumor lung tissue. The CDR3 DNA reads TGTGCCAGCAGTTGGGAGAGGGTCGTGGCGGTAACTGAAGTTTTCTTT. Protein sequence: CASSWERVVAVTEVFF.